This TCR beta chain was profiled in a study of blood T cell repertoires in COVID-19. Looking at the study overall: There were acute and convalescent COVID-19 samples, and they came from the United States, Italy and Spain. Sources were T cells, B-cell-depleted T cells, or PBMCs; the material itself was cDNA or gDNA.

Trimming shortened V by 5 bases and J by 1 base, and 8 bases separated the two germline ends. CDR3 length: 13 amino acids. In the original analysis: Counts of nucleated cells, estimated from reference gene primer amplification, were obtained. This table comes from immunoSEQ multiplex PCR, and its TCRdb copy is limited to in-frame clones, with some not included. V, J and clone size derive from that table, while D and trimming were established from the DNA sequence. The sample shows roughly 84,000 clones, less than 80% of them seen only once. V usage is TRBV12-3 or TRBV12-4 and J usage is TRBJ1-1; D is undetermined. Specimen: peripheral blood. This TCR came from a woman in her 50s with acute or convalescent COVID-19. CDR3 region: CASSLKPNTEAFF. CDR3 nucleotide sequence: TGTGCCAGCAGTCTCAAGCCGAACACTGAAGCTTTCTTT.